A single sample is the source of the 10 T cell receptor beta chains below, sequenced in a study of blood T cell repertoires in COVID-19. Method: immunoSEQ multiplex PCR; TCRdb's copy keeps in-frame clones and lacks some. The sample has 130,000 to 150,000 clones; around 79% are singletons. What was sequenced was peripheral blood. All receptors come from a woman in her seventies with COVID-19, enrolled during active disease.

There are a few counts of this clone. The V and J genes are TRBV24-1 and TRBJ1-5; D is unclear. Germline lookup yields CDR1 KGHDR and CDR2 SFDVKD. The CDR3 spans 13 residues. The V end lost 8 bases, the J end lost 6 bases, and 13 bases lay between the germline ends. The CDR3 sequence: CATNIAASQPQHF. As DNA, the CDR3 is TGTGCCACCAATATAGCAGCCTCTCAGCCCCAGCATTTT.

This clone turned up a few times. This chain uses TRBV28 with TRBJ2-7, with D perhaps TRBD1 (6 bases). CDR1 and CDR2 from the germline V gene are MDHEN and SYDVKM. V was clipped by 5 bases and J by 1 base, with 12 bases between them. The CDR3 is 14 amino acids. CDR3 amino acids: CASSRRTGSYEQYF. In DNA, the CDR3 is TGTGCCAGCAGTCGAAGAACAGGGTCCTACGAGCAGTACTTC.

This clone was detected a few times. The rearrangement links TRBV7-3 to TRBJ2-7, with D possibly TRBD1 on 5 matching bases. From germline, CDR1 is SGHTA and CDR2 FQGTGA. V lost 5 bases, J lost 2 bases, and 13 bases lay in between. CDR3 length equals 14 residues. The CDR3 DNA sequence: TGTGCCAGCAGCGATGGATACAGGACCTACGAGCAGTACTTC. Translated: CASSDGYRTYEQYF.

The V gene is TRBV27, the J gene TRBJ1-4; D is perhaps TRBD1 (6 bases). This CDR3 is 15 amino acids long. CDR1 is MNHEY, CDR2 SMNVEV, per germline (reference sequence). Trimming left V 8 bases short and J 0 bases short, with 13 bases between. CDR3 region: CASGQTPATNEKLFF. DNA for the CDR3: TGTGCCAGCGGACAGACACCTGCAACTAATGAAAAACTGTTTTTT.

The chain carries TRBV5-1 and TRBJ2-3; D might be TRBD2 (6 bases). This CDR3 comprises 14 residues. Trimming removed 4 bases at V and 6 bases at J, with 15 bases between. Germline lookup yields CDR1 SGHRS and CDR2 YFSETQ. The CDR3 is CASSDSGFADTQYF. In nucleotides, the CDR3 is TGCGCCAGCAGCGATAGCGGTTTCGCGGATACGCAGTATTTT.

The gene calls are TRBV6-1 and TRBJ1-2, with a tentative D call TRBD1 (5 bases). The CDR3 is 15 amino acids. CDR1 MNHNS and CDR2 SASEGT come from the germline V gene. Trimming cost V 0 bases and J 4 bases, with 12 bases left between them. The CDR3 loop reads CASSEAGGLGYGYTF. The CDR3 DNA sequence: TGTGCCAGCAGTGAAGCGGGGGGATTGGGCTATGGCTACACCTTC.

The rearrangement joins TRBV19 to TRBJ1-4; D gene uncertain. The CDR3 is made up of 14 amino acids. The V gene lost 6 bases and the J gene lost 0 bases, with 8 bases spanning the gap. CDR1 is LNHDA and CDR2 is SQIVND in the germline V gene (reference sequence). CDR3 protein: CASSPITTNEKLFF. In DNA form, the CDR3 reads TGTGCCAGTAGCCCTATCACAACTAATGAAAAACTGTTTTTT.

V usage is TRBV7-2 and J usage is TRBJ1-1; tentatively, D is TRBD1 (5 bases). V gave up 5 bases and J gave up 3 bases, with 10 bases separating them. The CDR3 totals 13 residues. Germline CDR1 is SGHTA and CDR2 is FQGNSA. CDR3: CASSPGRDTEAFF. The CDR3 nucleotides are TGTGCCAGCAGCCCCGGCAGGGACACTGAAGCTTTCTTT.

This chain connects TRBV19 to TRBJ2-2, with D perhaps TRBD2 (6 bases). This CDR3 region has 15 residues. Trimming left V 3 bases short and J 5 bases short, with 13 bases between. CDR1 LNHDA and CDR2 SQIVND come from the germline V gene (reference sequence). CDR3 nucleotides: TGTGCCAGTAGTATCGGTCTCGGGGGAACCGGGGAGCTGTTTTTT. Amino acids: CASSIGLGGTGELFF. Variable domain in full (rest from reference TRBV19 and TRBJ2-2): DGGITQSPKYLFRKEGQNVTLSCEQNLNHDAMYWYRQDPGQGLRLIYYSQIVNDFQKGDIAEGYSVSREKKESFPLTVTSAQKNPTAFYLCASSIGLGGTGELFFGEGSRLTVL.

The chain has TRBV2 and TRBJ2-5; 12 bases align to TRBD2. CDR1 is SNHLY and CDR2 is FYNNEI in the germline V gene. Trimming at V came to 6 bases and at J to 4 bases, leaving 6 bases not matched to a gene. The CDR3 is 15 residues long. The CDR3 loop is CASRTSGGRRETQYF. Here the CDR3 DNA reads TGTGCCAGCAGGACTAGCGGGGGAAGACGAGAGACCCAGTACTTC.